What follows are 12 T cell receptor beta chains derived from one specimen sequenced in a study of blood T cell repertoires in COVID-19. Measured with immunoSEQ multiplex PCR; TCRdb has only the in-frame clones, and not every one. The table shows roughly 38,000 clones, with 86% occurring only once. Sequenced input: peripheral blood. The source is a middle-aged man in a cohort sampled during active COVID-19.

This chain links TRBV6-5 with TRBJ2-1; the D gene is possibly TRBD2 (6 bases). The CDR3 consists of 14 residues. With 4 bases removed from V and 9 bases from J, the gap between germline ends came to 16 bases. Germline CDR1 reads MNHEY; CDR2 reads SVGAGI. The CDR3 DNA sequence: TGTGCCAGCAGTTCGATTACTAGCACTGGTGAGCAGTTCTTC. Translation gives CASSSITSTGEQFF.

V gene TRBV7-2 combines with J gene TRBJ2-5; tentatively, D is TRBD2 (5 bases). The V gene lost 1 base and the J gene lost 4 bases, with 16 bases spanning the gap. The germline gives CDR1 SGHTA, CDR2 FQGNSA. This CDR3 has 16 amino acids. CDR3 protein: CASSLEGWRAGETQYF. For the CDR3, the DNA is TGTGCCAGCAGCTTAGAAGGGTGGCGGGCTGGAGAGACCCAGTACTTC.

The chain has TRBV5-4 and TRBJ1-1; D might be TRBD1 (6 bases). The V gene's germline CDR1 is SGHNT and CDR2 YYREEE (reference sequence). CDR3 length: 11 amino acids. V shed 5 bases and J shed 8 bases, with 10 bases lying between them. The CDR3, as DNA: TGTGCCAGCAGTTCAGGGGTGGAAGCTTTCTTT. Protein sequence: CASSSGVEAFF.

This clone was counted between two and nine times. The genes are TRBV4-1 and TRBJ2-1; 12 bases align to TRBD2. With V trimmed by 5 bases and J by 2 bases, 10 bases remained unmatched. Germline V lookup: CDR1 MGHRA, CDR2 YSYEKL. CDR3 length equals 18 residues. CDR3 DNA: TGCGCCAGCAGCGGGACTAGCGGGTTAGGGAGGCCCTACAATGAGCAGTTCTTC. This gives the protein CASSGTSGLGRPYNEQFF.

This chain links TRBV9 with TRBJ1-2; D remains ambiguous. The CDR3 covers 15 residues. The ends were cut back, 1 base at V and 4 bases at J, with 14 bases in the middle. Germline CDR1 SGDLS, CDR2 YYNGEE. CDR3 protein: CASSVPISGSYGYTF. CDR3 DNA: TGTGCCAGCAGCGTACCAATATCCGGGAGCTATGGCTACACCTTC.

This chain links TRBV5-4 with TRBJ2-7; the D gene is possibly TRBD1 (5 bases). Trimming took 0 bases from V and 5 from J, leaving 15 bases between them. Germline V gives CDR1 SGHNT, CDR2 YYREEE (reference sequence). This CDR3 has 15 amino acids. CDR3 DNA: TGTGCCAGCAGCTTGGCAGGTGGCAGGGTCAACGAGCAGTACTTC. As protein: CASSLAGGRVNEQYF.

The chain has TRBV6-2 or TRBV6-3 and TRBJ2-7; perhaps TRBD1 as D (6 bases). The CDR3 consists of 14 residues. Trimming removed 3 bases at V and 3 bases at J, with 12 bases between. Germline assignment: CDR1 MNHEY and CDR2 SVGEGT. CDR3 sequence (DNA): TGTGCCAGCAGTTATGTTGGACAGCACTACGAGCAGTACTTC. Protein product: CASSYVGQHYEQYF.

The V gene is TRBV10-2, the J gene TRBJ2-3; TRBD2 matches at 9 bases. The J segment lost 4 bases and the V segment lost 0 bases, leaving 8 bases of the junction unmatched. There are 17 residues in the CDR3. The germline V gene has CDR1 WSHSY and CDR2 SAAADI. The CDR3 sequence is CASSESSAGGLADTQYF. The CDR3 coding sequence is TGCGCCAGCAGTGAGTCTTCGGCGGGGGGGTTGGCAGATACGCAGTATTTT.

V and J are TRBV5-5 and TRBJ2-3; possible D gene TRBD1, 5 bases. Germline loops: CDR1 SGHKS, CDR2 YYEKEE (reference sequence). V shed 2 bases and J shed 1 base, with 20 bases lying between them. The CDR3 runs 18 residues. The CDR3, as DNA: TGTGCCAGCAGCTTTCCAGGGTTCTTTTATCGGCGCACAGATACGCAGTATTTT. Amino acids: CASSFPGFFYRRTDTQYF. Full variable domain (outside the CDR3, taken from reference TRBV5-5 and TRBJ2-3): DAGVTQSPTHLIKTRGQQVTLRCSPISGHKSVSWYQQVLGQGPQFIFQYYEKEERGRGNFPDRFSARQFPNYSSELNVNALLLGDSALYLCASSFPGFFYRRTDTQYFGPGTRLTVL.

The chain is built from TRBV30 and TRBJ2-1, with D perhaps matching TRBD2 (5 bases). This CDR3 has 12 residues. CDR1 is GTSNPN, CDR2 SVGIG, per germline (reference sequence). V lost 4 bases, J lost 10 bases, and 14 bases lay in between. CDR3 nucleotide sequence: TGTGCCTGGAATTTGGATTCGGGAGAGCAGTTCTTC. Amino acid sequence: CAWNLDSGEQFF.

The chain has TRBV15 and TRBJ2-2, with 11 bases identical to TRBD2. V shed 2 bases, J shed 6 bases, and the junction held 8 bases outside the gene matches. CDR1 is LNHNV and CDR2 is YYDKDF in the germline V gene (reference sequence). The CDR3 runs 17 residues. CDR3 bases: TGTGCCACCAGCAGACTTGGACTAGCGGGTGGCGCCGGGGAGCTGTTTTTT. Amino acids: CATSRLGLAGGAGELFF.

The rearrangement uses TRBV7-3 and TRBJ2-1; 7 bases are shared with TRBD2. The CDR3 runs 16 residues. Losses at the gene ends were 1 base for V and 7 bases for J; bases not matched to a gene: 10. Germline lookup yields CDR1 SGHTA and CDR2 FQGTGA. The DNA of the CDR3 is TGTGCCAGCAGCTTAAGAACTGGGCGGGAGTTGAATGAGCAGTTCTTC. This gives the protein CASSLRTGRELNEQFF.